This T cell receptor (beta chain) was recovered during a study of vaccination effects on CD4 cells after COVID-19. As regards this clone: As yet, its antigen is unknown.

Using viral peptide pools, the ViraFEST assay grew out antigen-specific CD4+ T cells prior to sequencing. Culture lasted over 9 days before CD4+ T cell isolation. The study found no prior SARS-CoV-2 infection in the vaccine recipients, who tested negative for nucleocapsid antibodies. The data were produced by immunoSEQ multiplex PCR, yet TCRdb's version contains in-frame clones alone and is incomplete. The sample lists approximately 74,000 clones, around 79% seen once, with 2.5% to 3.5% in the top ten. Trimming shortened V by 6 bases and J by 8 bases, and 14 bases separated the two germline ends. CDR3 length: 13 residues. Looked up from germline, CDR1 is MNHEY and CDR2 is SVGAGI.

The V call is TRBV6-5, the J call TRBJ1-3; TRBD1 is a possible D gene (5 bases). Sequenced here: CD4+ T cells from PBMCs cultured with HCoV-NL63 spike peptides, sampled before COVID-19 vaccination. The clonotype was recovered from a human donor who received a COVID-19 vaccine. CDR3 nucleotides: TGTGCCAGCAGAAGAGAATGGGGGGACACCATATATTTT. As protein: CASRREWGDTIYF.